This T cell receptor (beta chain) came from a study of shared clonotypes between healthy human individuals. Study context: Each donor's CD4 naive and CD4 memory cells filled three plates apiece, CD8 naive two, and CD8 memory one.

Germline loops: CDR1 WSHSY, CDR2 SAAADI. V was pared by 5 bases and J by 1 base, with 8 bases between. The CDR3 is made up of 14 amino acids. Details on this clone: As yet, its antigen is unknown.

The repertoire was sequenced with immunoSEQ multiplex PCR; TCRdb's copy has only in-frame clones and lacks some. This repertoire shows some 550,000 clones, more than 95% found once; its top ten account for about 0.06%. Regarding the study as a whole: Shared clonotypes across all four donors exceeded non-shared ones in generation probability.

It was into CD45RA+ naive and CD45RA-negative memory subsets that the CD4+ cells were split. The sequenced sample consisted of naive CD4+ T cells sorted from blood. Subset reported: CD45RA+ positively selected. The chain couples TRBV10-2 to TRBJ2-2; D is undetermined. This receptor was identified in a woman aged 30 to 39 in good health. CDR3 residues: CASSHSQNTGELFF. In nucleotides, the CDR3 is TGCGCCAGCAGTCACAGTCAGAACACCGGGGAGCTGTTTTTT.